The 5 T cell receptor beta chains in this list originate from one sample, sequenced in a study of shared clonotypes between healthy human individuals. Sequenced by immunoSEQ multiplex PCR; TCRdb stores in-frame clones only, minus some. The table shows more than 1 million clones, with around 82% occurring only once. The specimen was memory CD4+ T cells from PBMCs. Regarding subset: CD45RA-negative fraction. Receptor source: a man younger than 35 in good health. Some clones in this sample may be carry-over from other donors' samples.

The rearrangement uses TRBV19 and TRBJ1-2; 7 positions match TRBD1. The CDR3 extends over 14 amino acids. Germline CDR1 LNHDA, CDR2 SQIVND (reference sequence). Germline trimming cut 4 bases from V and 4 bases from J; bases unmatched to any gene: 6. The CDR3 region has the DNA TGTGCCAGTAGTACCCCCACAGGGGCCTATGGCTACACCTTC. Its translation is CASSTPTGAYGYTF.

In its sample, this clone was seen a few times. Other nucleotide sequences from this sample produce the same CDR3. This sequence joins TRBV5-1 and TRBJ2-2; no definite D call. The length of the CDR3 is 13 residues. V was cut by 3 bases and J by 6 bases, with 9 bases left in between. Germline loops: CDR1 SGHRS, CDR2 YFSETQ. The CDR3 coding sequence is TGCGCCAGCAGCTCGGAAGGCGCCGGGGAGCTGTTTTTT. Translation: CASSSEGAGELFF.

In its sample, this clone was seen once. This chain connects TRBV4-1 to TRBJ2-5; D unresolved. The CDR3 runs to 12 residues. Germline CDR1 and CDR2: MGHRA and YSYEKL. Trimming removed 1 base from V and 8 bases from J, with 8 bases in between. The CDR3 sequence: CASSQAQSTQYF. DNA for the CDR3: TGCGCCAGCAGCCAAGCCCAAAGCACCCAGTACTTC.

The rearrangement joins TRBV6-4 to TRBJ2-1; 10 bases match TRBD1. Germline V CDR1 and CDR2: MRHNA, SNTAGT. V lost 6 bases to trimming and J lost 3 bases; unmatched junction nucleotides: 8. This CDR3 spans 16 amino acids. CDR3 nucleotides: TGTGCCAGCAGGCTCGGACAGGGGGGTTACTACAATGAGCAGTTCTTC. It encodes CASRLGQGGYYNEQFF.

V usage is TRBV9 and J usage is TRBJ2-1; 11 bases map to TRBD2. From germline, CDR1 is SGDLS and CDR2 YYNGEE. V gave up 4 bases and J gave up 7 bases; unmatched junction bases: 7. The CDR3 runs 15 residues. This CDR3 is CASSRGLAGGNEQFF. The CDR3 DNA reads TGTGCCAGCAGCAGAGGTCTAGCGGGAGGTAATGAGCAGTTCTTC.